One sample yielded the 6 T cell receptor beta chains listed below, sequenced in a study of blood T cell repertoires in COVID-19. The data were produced by immunoSEQ multiplex PCR, yet TCRdb's version contains in-frame clones alone and is incomplete. Among 200,000 to 300,000 clones, about 93% were seen once, and the ten largest hold 0.8% to 0.95%. What was sequenced was peripheral blood. The receptors were gathered from a man aged 30 to 45 with COVID-19, enrolled during active disease.

The rearrangement uses TRBV18 and TRBJ1-1; no definite D call. Germline V gene data show CDR1 as KGHSH and CDR2 as LQKENI. The CDR3 has 16 amino acids. V gave up 0 bases and J gave up 1 base, with 12 bases separating them. In nucleotides, the CDR3 is TGTGCCAGCTCACCACCGAGGGAGTACGGGAACACTGAAGCTTTCTTT. It encodes CASSPPREYGNTEAFF.

This clone is a singleton in its sample. This chain joins TRBV6-5 and TRBJ1-2, with 8 bases matching TRBD1. The CDR3 is 13 amino acids. The trim removed 8 bases at V and 5 bases at J, leaving 7 bases unmatched. The V gene's germline CDR1 is MNHEY and CDR2 SVGAGI. Written as DNA, the CDR3 is TGTGCCAGCGGGGACAGGTCACTTTATGGCTACACCTTC. This gives the protein CASGDRSLYGYTF.

The genes are TRBV5-1 and TRBJ2-6, with 7 bases identical to TRBD1. This CDR3 region has 16 residues. V was clipped by 4 bases and J by 2 bases; unmatched bases: 6. Germline loops: CDR1 SGHRS, CDR2 YFSETQ. The CDR3 coding sequence is TGCGCCAGCAGCCTAAAAGGACAGGCTGGGGCCAACGTCCTGACTTTC. This encodes CASSLKGQAGANVLTF.

V gene TRBV6-5 combines with J gene TRBJ1-1; TRBD1 agrees at 7 bases. CDR3 length equals 15 residues. Germline CDR1 and CDR2: MNHEY and SVGAGI. The V gene end was trimmed by 5 bases and the J gene end by 0 bases; junction bases not matched to a gene: 6. CDR3 loop: CASSRSGQLNTEAFF. The CDR3 DNA follows: TGTGCCAGCAGTAGATCGGGACAGTTGAACACTGAAGCTTTCTTT.

The CDR3 is CASSVVSSYGYTF. CDR3 DNA sequence: TGTGCCAGCAGCGTAGTTTCCAGTTATGGCTACACCTTC. The gene calls are TRBV9 and TRBJ1-2; D gene unclear. Germline CDR1 and CDR2: SGDLS and YYNGEE. The CDR3 runs 13 residues. V was clipped by 0 bases and J by 5 bases, with 8 bases between them. Full variable domain (remainder filled in from reference TRBV9 and TRBJ1-2): DSGVTQTPKHLITATGQRVTLRCSPRSGDLSVYWYQQSLDQGLQFLIQYYNGEERAKGNILERFSAQQFPDLHSELNLSSLELGDSALYFCASSVVSSYGYTFGSGTRLTVV.

This clone has just one count. V and J are TRBV5-1 and TRBJ1-1, with D tentatively TRBD1 (5 bases). The length of the CDR3 is 15 residues. Per the germline V gene, CDR1 is SGHRS and CDR2 is YFSETQ. Trimming took off 6 bases at V and 2 bases at J, with 17 bases between the two ends. Here the CDR3 DNA reads TGCGCCAGCACTCCTTTAGGGGCGGCAAACACTGAAGCTTTCTTT. Translated: CASTPLGAANTEAFF. The variable domain in full, completed from reference TRBV5-1 and TRBJ1-1, reads KAGVTQTPRYLIKTRGQQVTLSCSPISGHRSVSWYQQTPGQGLQFLFEYFSETQRNKGNFPGRFSGRQFSNSRSEMNVSTLELGDSALYLCASTPLGAANTEAFFGQGTRLTVV.